These T cell receptor beta chains were read from a single sample in a study of OX40 agonist ivuxolimab in advanced cancers. Clones were sequenced by immunoSEQ multiplex PCR, and TCRdb holds only the in-frame ones, with some missing. Among 70,000 to 75,000 clones listed, approximately 86% were seen once. This specimen consisted of CD4+ or CD8+ T cells sorted from blood, obtained in a trial of the OX40 agonist ivuxolimab. Receptors originate from an adult with an advanced solid tumor such as melanoma, head and neck, liver or kidney cancer. Each CDR3 is given with its conserved first and last residue. A D gene is named only where the DNA matches it firmly. Some rows have no size entry. The others give once, few or many, or a class for an expanded clone.

>TRBV19|-|TRBD1|TRBJ2-7
CASSLGGVNEQYF
TGTGCCAGTAGTTTAGGGGGCGTAAACGAGCAGTACTTC
>TRBV7-6|-|-|TRBJ2-5
CASSSLQETQYF
TGTGCCAGCAGCTCCCTCCAAGAGACCCAGTACTTC
>TRBV4-1|-|-|TRBJ1-2
CASSPAAGNYGYTF
TGCGCCAGCAGCCCGGCGGCTGGTAACTATGGCTACACCTTC
>TRBV5-4|-|-|TRBJ2-1
CASSRTREYNEQFF
TGTGCCAGCAGCCGTACTAGAGAATACAATGAGCAGTTCTTC
>TRBV10-1|-|-|TRBJ1-2
CASSESINYGYTF
TGCGCCAGCAGTGAGTCGATTAACTATGGCTACACCTTC
>TRBV5-1|-|TRBD2|TRBJ2-3
CASSPGTSGTDTQYF
TGCGCCAGCAGCCCCGGGACTAGCGGCACAGATACGCAGTATTTT
>TRBV12-5|once|TRBD2|TRBJ2-7
CASGSGLAGGPYEQYF
TGTGCTAGTGGTTCCGGCTTAGCGGGAGGGCCATACGAGCAGTACTTC
>TRBV7-2|few|-|TRBJ1-1
CASSLSRNTEAFF
TGTGCCAGCAGCCTATCAAGGAACACTGAAGCTTTCTTT
>TRBV27|-|-|TRBJ2-6
CASSLFQGSGANVLTF
TGTGCCAGCAGTTTATTCCAAGGCTCTGGGGCCAACGTCCTGACTTTC
>TRBV19|once|TRBD2|TRBJ2-3
CASSIEGTSGRGKTDTQYF
TGTGCCAGTAGTATTGAAGGAACTAGCGGGAGAGGGAAAACAGATACGCAGTATTTT
>TRBV4-2|-|-|TRBJ2-3
CASSQDGRTDTQYF
TGTGCCAGCAGCCAAGATGGTAGAACTGATACGCAGTATTTT
>TRBV2|-|-|TRBJ2-3
CASSEVGDTQYF
TGTGCCAGCAGTGAGGTCGGAGATACGCAGTATTTT
>TRBV19|-|TRBD1|TRBJ1-4
CASSTGGPNEKLFF
TGTGCCAGTAGTACAGGGGGTCCTAATGAAAAACTGTTTTTT
>TRBV10-3|-|-|TRBJ1-2
CAISGTSYTRDGYTF
TGTGCCATCTCGGGGACATCTTATACTCGGGATGGCTACACCTTC
>TRBV10-3|-|TRBD2|TRBJ2-3
CAISAASGGRDTQYF
TGTGCCATCAGTGCGGCTAGCGGGGGACGAGATACGCAGTATTTT
>TRBV2|-|-|TRBJ1-3
CASGAGPNSGNTIYF
TGTGCCAGCGGCGCCGGGCCGAACTCTGGAAACACCATATATTTT
>TRBV2|-|-|TRBJ2-7
CASSVGSYEQYF
TGTGCCAGCAGTGTAGGGTCCTACGAGCAGTACTTC
>TRBV2|-|-|TRBJ1-5
CASSEGFQPQHF
TGTGCCAGCAGTGAGGGGTTTCAGCCCCAGCATTTT
>TRBV7-9|-|-|TRBJ2-4
CASSPGTALAKNIQYF
TGTGCCAGCAGCCCAGGGACGGCCCTAGCCAAAAACATTCAGTACTTC
>TRBV19|-|TRBD1|TRBJ2-1
CASSSQGQGRDEQFF
TGTGCCAGTAGTAGCCAGGGACAGGGGAGGGATGAGCAGTTCTTC
>TRBV5-4|-|TRBD1|TRBJ2-1
CASSRDRASYNEQFF
TGTGCCAGCAGTCGGGACAGGGCCTCCTACAATGAGCAGTTCTTC
>TRBV29-1|-|-|TRBJ2-7
CSVEDVQGYEQYF
TGCAGCGTTGAAGATGTACAGGGATACGAGCAGTACTTC
>TRBV9|-|-|TRBJ1-4
CASSVDGGEKLFF
TGTGCCAGCAGCGTAGATGGGGGTGAAAAACTGTTTTTT